The 30 T cell receptor beta chains below were found in one sample sequenced in a study of regulatory T cells in long-lasting Graves disease. Time point specified: persistent/refractory GD, antithyroid drugs over 5 years with positive TRAb. PBMC-extracted RNA yielded the TCR library. For TCR beta, libraries came from iRepertoire HTBI primers and Arm-PCR of CDR3 regions. TCRdb itself ran the multiplex PCR reads through MiXCR, one entry per CDR3 protein. The repertoire holds around 400,000 distinct CDR3 sequences, with under 25% as singletons. The sequencing here drew on peripheral blood mononuclear cells (PBMCs), taken when the disease was refractory, from a patient treated with antithyroid drugs. The receptor source for this set is a female donor with Graves disease.

J is TRBJ2-5 and V is TRBV20-1; D is possibly TRBD2 (5 bases). V lost 4 bases to trimming and J lost 5 bases, with 11 bases between them. Germline CDR1 reads DFQATT; CDR2 reads SNEGSKA (reference sequence). This CDR3 comprises 12 residues. The CDR3: CSAMYGGETQYF. The CDR3 bases are TGCAGTGCTATGTACGGCGGGGAGACCCAGTACTTC.

A few counts support this clonotype. Here the CDR3 DNA reads TGTGCCACTTGGGGCCGGGACAGGAGACTCCACTTT. This codes for CATWGRDRRLHF. This sequence joins TRBV19 and TRBJ1-6, with 8 bases aligning to TRBD1. V lost 10 bases to trimming and J lost 16 bases; unmatched junction nucleotides: 12. The CDR3 spans 12 residues. Germline CDR1 reads LNHDA; CDR2 reads SQIVND (reference sequence).

Many counts were recorded for this clonotype. This chain links TRBV7-9 with TRBJ2-5; D is unresolved. Trimming took off 0 bases at V and 2 bases at J, with 16 bases between the two ends. The V gene's germline CDR1 is SEHNR and CDR2 FQNEAQ (reference sequence). This CDR3 has 17 residues. The CDR3 nucleotides read TGTGCCAGCAGCTTAGCCTCCGCAGGACCCGTACAAGAGACCCAGTACTTC. Amino acid sequence: CASSLASAGPVQETQYF.

This clonotype was recorded at least ten times. V is TRBV7-2 and J is TRBJ2-5; D is perhaps TRBD1 or TRBD2 (5 bases each). V was shortened by 5 bases and J by 5 bases, with 15 bases between the two germline ends. Germline V lookup: CDR1 SGHTA, CDR2 FQGNSA. CDR3 length equals 14 residues. In nucleotides, the CDR3 is TGTGCCAGCAGCGCCCGGGGCACAGCTGAGACCCAGTACTTC. Translated, it gives CASSARGTAETQYF. Together with reference TRBV7-2 and TRBJ2-5, the CDR3 gives the full variable domain: GAGVSQSPSNKVTEKGKDVELRCDPISGHTALYWYRQSLGQGLEFLIYFQGNSAPDKSGLPSDRFSAERTGGSVSTLTIQRTQQEDSAVYLCASSARGTAETQYFGPGTRLLVL.

This clonotype was seen repeatedly, ten times or more. The gene calls are TRBV6-1 and TRBJ2-5, with TRBD1 matching over 12 bases. V lost 5 bases and J lost 4; bases outside the gene matches: 8. CDR1 MNHNS and CDR2 SASEGT come from the germline V gene. The CDR3 runs 16 residues. The CDR3 is CASSTGTGGRTETQYF. CDR3 coding DNA: TGTGCCAGCAGTACCGGGACAGGGGGCAGGACAGAGACCCAGTACTTC.

Concerning this clonotype: Its ends do not fully match the called genes, so a read error is possible. The gene calls are TRBV4-1 and TRBJ1-5, with D unclear. The CDR3 loop spans 15 amino acids. The germline CDR1 and CDR2 sequences are MGHRA and YSYEKL. The CDR3 sequence is CAGSPWGASNQPQHF. The CDR3 nucleotides are TGCGCCGGCAGCCCTTGGGGAGCCAGCAATCAGCCCCAGCATTTT.

The table lists this clonotype with many counts. The chain uses TRBV29-1 and TRBJ2-7; 10 bases match TRBD2. The CDR3 contains 14 residues. The V gene end was trimmed by 2 bases and the J gene end by 3 bases; junction bases not matched to a gene: 4. Per germline, CDR1 SQVTM and CDR2 ANQGSEA. CDR3 nucleotide sequence: TGCAGCGTTGAAACGTCTAGCGGGAGCTACGAGCAGTACTTC. It specifies CSVETSSGSYEQYF.

Comments on this clonotype: This may come from a read error, since a much larger clone is one base off. The chain recombines TRBV12-3 or TRBV12-4 with TRBJ1-2, with D hard to call. The CDR3 has 14 residues. V was cut by 5 bases and J by 5 bases, with 15 bases left in between. The CDR3 DNA reads TGTGCCAGCAGTCAAGGAGTTAAAGAGTATGGCTACACCTTC. Protein: CASSQGVKEYGYTF.

The chain has TRBV4-1 and TRBJ1-2; a possible D gene is TRBD1 (6 bases). From germline, CDR1 is MGHRA and CDR2 YSYEKL. With 0 bases removed from V and 8 bases from J, the gap between germline ends came to 13 bases. The CDR3 totals 14 residues. Written as DNA, the CDR3 is TGCGCCAGCAGCCAAGATCTTTACAGGGAAGGCTACACCTTC. As protein: CASSQDLYREGYTF.

This clonotype appeared a few times. This chain connects TRBV18 to TRBJ2-7, with 12 bases lining up with TRBD2. Germline-derived CDR1 and CDR2 are KGHSH and LQKENI. The CDR3 contains 15 residues. Germline trimming cut 4 bases from V and 3 bases from J; bases unmatched to any gene: 4. DNA of the CDR3: TGTGCCAGCTCACGGCGGACTAGCGGGGACTACGAGCAGTACTTC. It translates to CASSRRTSGDYEQYF.

The chain employs TRBV29-1 and TRBJ2-1; perhaps TRBD2 as D (6 bases). Germline-derived CDR1 and CDR2 are SQVTM and ANQGSEA. The CDR3 contains 14 residues. The V end was cut by 6 bases, the J end by 1 base, with 13 bases between. The CDR3 loop is CSVGGGESYNEQFF. The CDR3 DNA follows: TGCAGCGTGGGGGGTGGGGAATCCTACAATGAGCAGTTCTTC.

The chain combines TRBV28 with TRBJ1-4, with 8 positions matching TRBD1. Germline CDR1 is MDHEN and CDR2 is SYDVKM. This CDR3 contains 17 residues. V gave up 5 bases and J gave up 7 bases; unmatched junction bases: 15. CDR3 amino acids: CASSLHPGQATSEKLFF. CDR3 nucleotide sequence: TGTGCCAGCAGTCTTCATCCGGGACAGGCTACAAGTGAAAAACTGTTTTTT.

This clonotype was observed many times. The chain employs TRBV15 and TRBJ2-7, with a tentative D call TRBD2 (6 bases). The CDR3 has 15 amino acids. Trimming shortened V by 0 bases and J by 3 bases, and 12 bases separated the two germline ends. CDR1 is LNHNV, CDR2 YYDKDF, per germline (reference sequence). CDR3 nucleotides: TGTGCCACCAGCAGAGATCCGGGCGGGGACTACGAGCAGTACTTC. As protein: CATSRDPGGDYEQYF.

This clonotype was counted many times. This chain uses TRBV29-1 with TRBJ2-7; 7 nucleotides line up with TRBD2. After removal of 6 bases from V and 6 bases from J, the junction contained 11 bases not matched to a gene. Germline assignment: CDR1 SQVTM and CDR2 ANQGSEA. This CDR3 contains 13 residues. DNA for the CDR3: TGCAGCGTATCCCCGACTAGCTTCGGCGAGCAGTACTTC. Protein sequence: CSVSPTSFGEQYF.

This clonotype has at least ten counts. The chain links TRBV28 to TRBJ2-7; D is unresolved. Germline CDR1 and CDR2: MDHEN and SYDVKM. The CDR3 covers 15 residues. The germline V and J ends were trimmed by 4 bases and 1 base, with 14 bases remaining between them. The CDR3 spells CASSSLSDISYEQYF. The DNA of the CDR3 is TGTGCCAGCAGTTCCCTCTCCGACATTTCCTACGAGCAGTACTTC.

This clonotype was picked up many times. The chain combines TRBV12-3 or TRBV12-4 with TRBJ2-7; 16 nucleotides agree with TRBD2. The CDR3 length is 15 residues. DNA for the CDR3: TGTGCTTCGGGACTAGCGGGAGGGCCTTCCTACGAGCAGTACTTC. It specifies CASGLAGGPSYEQYF.

This clonotype was picked up one time. This chain links TRBV2 with TRBJ1-5; TRBD1 is a possible D gene (5 bases). From germline, CDR1 is SNHLY and CDR2 FYNNEI. The CDR3 has 14 residues. The ends were cut back, 8 bases at V and 4 bases at J, with 15 bases in the middle. The CDR3 is CASGVDSVNQPQHF. Here the CDR3 DNA reads TGTGCCAGCGGTGTTGACAGTGTTAATCAGCCCCAGCATTTT.

This chain uses TRBV24-1 with TRBJ2-7; D might be TRBD1 (6 bases). CDR1 and CDR2 (germline): KGHDR, SFDVKD. The CDR3 extends over 14 amino acids. V lost 4 bases and J lost 6, with 15 bases in between. This CDR3 reads CATSDSDRPREQYF. The CDR3 DNA reads TGTGCCACCAGTGACAGTGACAGGCCCCGCGAGCAGTACTTC.

V is TRBV10-2 and J is TRBJ1-5; unclear D gene. The V gene lost 3 bases and the J gene lost 8 bases, with 11 bases spanning the gap. The CDR3 has 13 residues. Germline V gene sequence: CDR1 WSHSY, CDR2 SAAADI. This CDR3 is CASSDGVNEPQHF. The CDR3 DNA reads as TGCGCCAGCAGTGACGGTGTAAATGAGCCCCAGCATTTT.

This clonotype was counted many times. The chain has TRBV28 and TRBJ1-1, with D uncertain. Germline CDR1 reads MDHEN; CDR2 reads SYDVKM. The CDR3 extends over 15 amino acids. V was shortened by 4 bases and J by 1 base, with 13 bases between the two germline ends. CDR3 protein: CASSSPYGENTEAFF. The CDR3 nucleotides read TGTGCCAGCAGTTCACCTTATGGAGAGAACACTGAAGCTTTCTTT.

This chain connects TRBV27 to TRBJ1-5; D remains unclear. CDR3 length equals 13 residues. CDR1 is MNHEY, CDR2 SMNVEV, per germline (reference sequence). V gave up 3 bases and J gave up 3 bases, with 6 bases separating them. The CDR3 loop reads CASSFQFNQPQHF. The DNA for the CDR3 is TGTGCCAGCAGTTTCCAGTTCAATCAGCCCCAGCATTTT.

This clonotype was seen many times. The J gene is TRBJ1-4, the V gene TRBV12-3 or TRBV12-4; 9 bases are shared with TRBD1. With V trimmed by 7 bases and J by 2 bases, 5 bases remained unmatched. The CDR3 length is 15 residues. The CDR3 sequence: CASTSDRGTNEKLFF. CDR3 DNA: TGTGCCAGCACTTCGGACAGGGGCACTAATGAAAAACTGTTTTTT.

This clonotype was seen at least ten times. The V gene is TRBV12-3 or TRBV12-4, the J gene TRBJ1-1, with D hard to call. The CDR3 is made up of 12 amino acids. Trimming shortened V by 6 bases and J by 7 bases, and 12 bases separated the two germline ends. The CDR3 nucleotides read TGTGCCAGCAGCCCGATGGGGTTTGAAGCTTTCTTT. It encodes CASSPMGFEAFF.

This clonotype was detected ten times or more. The chain couples TRBV11-2 to TRBJ1-5; weak D call: TRBD1 (6 bases). The CDR3 length is 13 residues. V lost 1 base and J 7 bases, leaving 8 bases between the germline ends. Germline CDR1 reads SGHAT; CDR2 reads FQNNGV. The DNA of the CDR3 is TGTGCCAGCAGCTTAGGACAGGAGCAGCCCCAGCATTTT. The encoded protein is CASSLGQEQPQHF.

The gene calls are TRBV5-1 and TRBJ1-6; 7 bases are shared with TRBD1. J lost 6 bases, V lost 5 bases, and 11 bases had no gene match. The V gene's germline CDR1 is SGHRS and CDR2 YFSETQ. This CDR3 comprises 16 residues. CDR3 nucleotides: TGCGCCAGCAGACCCGGACAGGCACCCGTTAATTCACCCCTCCACTTT. As protein: CASRPGQAPVNSPLHF.

This clonotype came up many times. This chain joins TRBV28 and TRBJ1-1; 7 nucleotides match TRBD1. Trimming cost V 2 bases and J 2 bases; bases outside gene matches: 2. The germline CDR1 and CDR2 sequences are MDHEN and SYDVKM. The CDR3 spans 14 residues. The DNA for the CDR3 is TGTGCCAGCAGTTTACGGACAGGAAACACTGAAGCTTTCTTT. Translating gives CASSLRTGNTEAFF.

This clonotype was seen many times. J is TRBJ2-7 and V is TRBV29-1; possible D gene TRBD1, 5 bases. This CDR3 region has 12 residues. V lost 2 bases to trimming and J lost 6 bases, with 11 bases between them. CDR1 is SQVTM, CDR2 ANQGSEA, per germline. This chain's CDR3 is CSVEWSGSEQYF. The CDR3 DNA reads TGCAGCGTTGAATGGTCAGGGTCCGAGCAGTACTTC.

The rearrangement joins TRBV12-3 or TRBV12-4 to TRBJ2-1, with a possible D match to TRBD2 (5 bases). This CDR3 is built from 12 residues. V was cut by 5 bases and J by 8 bases, with 10 bases left in between. The CDR3 sequence is CASSPGLDEQFF. Written as DNA, the CDR3 is TGTGCCAGCAGTCCTGGACTCGATGAGCAGTTCTTC.

This clonotype showed up just once. This rearrangement joins TRBV24-1 to TRBJ2-1; TRBD1 matches at 9 bases. CDR3 length: 16 amino acids. V shed 3 bases, J shed 7 bases, and the junction held 9 bases outside the gene matches. Germline CDR1 and CDR2: KGHDR and SFDVKD. Written as DNA, the CDR3 is TGTGCCACCAGTGATACAACCGGGACAGGGATTAATGAGCAGTTCTTC. It yields the protein CATSDTTGTGINEQFF.

This clonotype was seen only a few times. V gene TRBV19 combines with J gene TRBJ1-1; maybe TRBD1 (5 bases). CDR3 size: 15 residues. Trimming shortened V by 2 bases and J by 0 bases, and 10 bases separated the two germline ends. Per the germline V gene, CDR1 is LNHDA and CDR2 is SQIVND (reference sequence). CDR3 sequence reads: CASSISTVMNTEAFF. DNA for the CDR3: TGTGCCAGTAGTATATCGACAGTAATGAACACTGAAGCTTTCTTT.